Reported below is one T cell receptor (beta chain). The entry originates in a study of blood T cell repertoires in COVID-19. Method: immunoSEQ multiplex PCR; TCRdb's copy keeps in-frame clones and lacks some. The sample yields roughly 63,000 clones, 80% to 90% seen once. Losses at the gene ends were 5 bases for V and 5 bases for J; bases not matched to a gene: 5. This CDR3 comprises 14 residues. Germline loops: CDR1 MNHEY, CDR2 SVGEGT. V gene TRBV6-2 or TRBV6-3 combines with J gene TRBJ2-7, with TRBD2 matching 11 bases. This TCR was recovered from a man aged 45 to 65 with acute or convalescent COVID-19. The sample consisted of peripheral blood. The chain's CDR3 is CASSPYSGRDEQYF. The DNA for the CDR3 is TGTGCCAGCAGTCCATATAGCGGGAGGGACGAGCAGTACTTC.